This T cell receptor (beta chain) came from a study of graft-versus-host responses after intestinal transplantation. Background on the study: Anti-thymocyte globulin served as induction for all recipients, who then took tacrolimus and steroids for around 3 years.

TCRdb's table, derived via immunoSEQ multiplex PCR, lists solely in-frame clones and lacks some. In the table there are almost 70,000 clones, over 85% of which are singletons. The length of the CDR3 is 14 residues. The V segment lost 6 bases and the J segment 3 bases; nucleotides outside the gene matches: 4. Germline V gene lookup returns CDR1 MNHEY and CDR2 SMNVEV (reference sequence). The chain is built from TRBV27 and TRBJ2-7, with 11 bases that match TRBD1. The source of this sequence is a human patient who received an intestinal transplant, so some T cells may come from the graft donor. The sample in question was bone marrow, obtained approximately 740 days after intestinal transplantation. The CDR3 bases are TGTGCCAGCAGCCGGGACAGGGGGGGCTACGAGCAGTACTTC. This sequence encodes CASSRDRGGYEQYF.